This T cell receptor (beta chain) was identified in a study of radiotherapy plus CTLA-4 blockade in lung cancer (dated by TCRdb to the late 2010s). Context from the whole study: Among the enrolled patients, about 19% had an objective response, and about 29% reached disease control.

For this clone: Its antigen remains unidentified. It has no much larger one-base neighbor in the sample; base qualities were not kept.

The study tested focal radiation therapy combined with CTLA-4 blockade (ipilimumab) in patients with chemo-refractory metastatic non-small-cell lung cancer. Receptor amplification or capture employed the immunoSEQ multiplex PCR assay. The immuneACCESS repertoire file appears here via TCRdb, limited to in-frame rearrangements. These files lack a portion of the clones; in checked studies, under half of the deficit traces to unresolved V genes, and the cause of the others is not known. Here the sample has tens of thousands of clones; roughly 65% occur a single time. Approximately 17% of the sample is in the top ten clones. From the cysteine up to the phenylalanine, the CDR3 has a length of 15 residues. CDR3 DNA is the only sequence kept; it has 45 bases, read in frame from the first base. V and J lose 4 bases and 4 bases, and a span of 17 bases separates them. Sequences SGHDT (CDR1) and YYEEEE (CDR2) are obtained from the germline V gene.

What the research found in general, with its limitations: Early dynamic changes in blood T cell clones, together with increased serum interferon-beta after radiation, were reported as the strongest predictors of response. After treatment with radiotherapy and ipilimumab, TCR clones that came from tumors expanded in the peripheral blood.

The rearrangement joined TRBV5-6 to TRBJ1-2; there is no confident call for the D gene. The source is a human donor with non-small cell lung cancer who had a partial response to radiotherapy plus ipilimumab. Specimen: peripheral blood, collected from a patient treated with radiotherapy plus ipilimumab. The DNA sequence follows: TGTGCCAGCAGCGCTTCGGGGAGGGAGTCCTATGGCTACACCTTC. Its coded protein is CASSASGRESYGYTF.